This is a list of T cell receptor beta chains from one sample in a study of blood T cell repertoires in COVID-19. TCRdb's copy holds only in-frame clones and misses some; the assay was immunoSEQ multiplex PCR. The table lists about 220,000 clones, 86% of them singletons. The sample taken for sequencing was PBMCs or T cells enriched from blood (not recorded which). The source is a woman aged 35 to 49 with acute COVID-19. Each CDR3 is given with its conserved first and last residue. D genes are given only for firm matches. Clone size is not always given. Where it is, it says once, few, many or a class for expanded clones.

cdr3_nt	cdr3_aa	clone_size	v_call	j_call	d_call
TGTGCCAGCAGCGTGTCGGGACAGTTGAACACTGAAGCTTTCTTT	CASSVSGQLNTEAFF	.	TRBV9	TRBJ1-1	TRBD1
TGTGCCAGTAGTCTAACAGGGGTCACTGAAGCTTTCTTT	CASSLTGVTEAFF	.	TRBV19	TRBJ1-1	TRBD1
TGTGCCAGCAGTGAGCCTACAGGGGGCACTGAAGCTTTCTTT	CASSEPTGGTEAFF	.	TRBV2	TRBJ1-1	TRBD1
TGTGCCAGTAGTATAGTGGAGGACAGGGTGAGCTATGGCTACACCTTC	CASSIVEDRVSYGYTF	.	TRBV19	TRBJ1-2	TRBD1
TGTGCCAGTAGATTGATCGGGAATGAAAAACTGTTTTTT	CASRLIGNEKLFF	once	TRBV19	TRBJ1-4	.
TGTGCCAGCAGTTATCAGGGGGCCATGAACACTGAAGCTTTCTTT	CASSYQGAMNTEAFF	.	TRBV27	TRBJ1-1	TRBD1
TGCGCCAGCAGCGTCAGGGGGCTTCGGGAGACCGGGGAGCTGTTTTTT	CASSVRGLRETGELFF	.	TRBV5-1	TRBJ2-2	TRBD1
TGTGCCAGTGTCGGCGGGGGTTTGGACTACACCTTC	CASVGGGLDYTF	once	TRBV2	TRBJ1-2	.
TGTGCCACCAGTGATCGGCAAACAGGGGAGGATACGCAGTATTTT	CATSDRQTGEDTQYF	.	TRBV24-1	TRBJ2-3	TRBD1
TGTGCCAGTAGTATTAGACAGGGCACTGAAGCTTTCTTT	CASSIRQGTEAFF	.	TRBV19	TRBJ1-1	TRBD1
TGTGCCAGCAGAGAACAGGGGGCGATAGCTTTTCGTGGCTACACCTTC	CASREQGAIAFRGYTF	.	TRBV6-1	TRBJ1-2	TRBD1
TGTGCCAGCAGCTTGGAGCACGAGCAGTTCTTC	CASSLEHEQFF	.	TRBV5-4	TRBJ2-1	.
TGTGCCAGCAGCGGCCGTGGTGGGGCCACTGAAGCTTTCTTT	CASSGRGGATEAFF	.	TRBV7-9	TRBJ1-1	.
TGTGCCAGCAGCTTAGGAAGGGGAGGGGTTGGCTACACCTTC	CASSLGRGGVGYTF	.	TRBV13	TRBJ1-2	.
TGTGCCAGCAGCCCGGCGGGACAGGGTGGCGGCTACACCTTC	CASSPAGQGGGYTF	.	TRBV6-4	TRBJ1-2	TRBD1
TGTGCCAGCAGCTTAGACTCTGCAGATACGCAGTATTTT	CASSLDSADTQYF	.	TRBV7-3	TRBJ2-3	.
TGTGCCAGCAGTGACCTAGCGACAGGGATTGATGAGCAGTTCTTC	CASSDLATGIDEQFF	.	TRBV6-1	TRBJ2-1	.
TGTGCCAGCAGCTTCCGAAGATATAGCTCCTACAATGAGCAGTTCTTC	CASSFRRYSSYNEQFF	.	TRBV5-6	TRBJ2-1	.
TGTGCCAGCAGCTTACAACAGTCCTACGAGCAGTACTTC	CASSLQQSYEQYF	few	TRBV11-2	TRBJ2-7	.
TGCGCCAGCAGCTCGAACACCGCAACTAATGAAAAACTGTTTTTT	CASSSNTATNEKLFF	.	TRBV5-1	TRBJ1-4	.
TGTGCCAGCAGCACGACAGATTCTGGAAACACCATATATTTT	CASSTTDSGNTIYF	.	TRBV7-9	TRBJ1-3	.
TGTGCCAGCAGTTTACGGGAGAACACTGAAGCTTTCTTT	CASSLRENTEAFF	.	TRBV27	TRBJ1-1	.
TGTGCCAGCTATGACAGGGGGCGAGGATTGGAGGAAAAACTGTTTTTT	CASYDRGRGLEEKLFF	.	TRBV7-9	TRBJ1-4	TRBD1
TGTGCCAGCAGTTCCGACCGGACAGGAGTAGCGCTCTATGGCTACACCTTC	CASSSDRTGVALYGYTF	.	TRBV28	TRBJ1-2	TRBD1
TGTGCCAGCAGTGACTCCGGGACAGGGGGCGCCGGGGAGCTGTTTTTT	CASSDSGTGGAGELFF	.	TRBV6-4	TRBJ2-2	TRBD1
TGTGCCAGCAGTACCCCCGGGGGGCACTATGGCTACACCTTC	CASSTPGGHYGYTF	.	TRBV27	TRBJ1-2	.
TGCGCCAGCAGCCAAGTAGGGGGCAAGGGCTACACCTTC	CASSQVGGKGYTF	.	TRBV4-1	TRBJ1-2	TRBD1
TGTGCCAGCAGCCGAGACAGGGTGTGGGGCTACACCTTC	CASSRDRVWGYTF	.	TRBV5-6	TRBJ1-2	TRBD1
TGTGCCAGCAGCTTAGTCGGCGGGGGCCCCTATGGCTACACCTTC	CASSLVGGGPYGYTF	.	TRBV7-9	TRBJ1-2	.
TGCGCCAGCAGCCCCGGAGATGTGGGGCTAAGTGGGGAGACCCAGTACTTC	CASSPGDVGLSGETQYF	.	TRBV5-1	TRBJ2-5	.
TGCGCCAGCTGGGCGGGCGGGTTCACAGATACGCAGTATTTT	CASWAGGFTDTQYF	.	TRBV5-1	TRBJ2-3	.
TGTGCCAGCAGCTTAGGCTCGACAGGGCTTAATGAAAAACTGTTTTTT	CASSLGSTGLNEKLFF	.	TRBV7-9	TRBJ1-4	TRBD1
TGTGCCAGCAGCGTTCGAGGGGGCGAAGACACTGAAGCTTTCTTT	CASSVRGGEDTEAFF	.	TRBV9	TRBJ1-1	TRBD1
TGTGCCAGCAGCCCCTACGGAGGGCGCACAGATACGCAGTATTTT	CASSPYGGRTDTQYF	.	TRBV9	TRBJ2-3	.
TGTGCCAGCAGCCGAGACAGGGGGCTTGGCGAGCGGTACTTC	CASSRDRGLGERYF	few	TRBV7-8	TRBJ2-7	TRBD1
TGCGCCAGCAGCTCGCTAGCGGGCGGGGGTAATGAGCAGTTCTTC	CASSSLAGGGNEQFF	once	TRBV5-1	TRBJ2-1	TRBD2
TGTGCCACCAGCGGGGGCAAAGGGGTATCTGGAAACACCATATATTTT	CATSGGKGVSGNTIYF	.	TRBV15	TRBJ1-3	.
TGTGCCAGCAGTCGAAGCGGGGGGAGAGATTCCGGGGAGCTGTTTTTT	CASSRSGGRDSGELFF	.	TRBV3-1/TRBV3-2	TRBJ2-2	TRBD2
TGTGCCAGCAGTTTAACCCTAGCGGGGGGTAACTACGAGCAGTACTTC	CASSLTLAGGNYEQYF	.	TRBV27	TRBJ2-7	TRBD2
TGCAGCGTCGACACGAACACTGAAGCTTTCTTT	CSVDTNTEAFF	.	TRBV29-1	TRBJ1-1	.
TGTGCCACCAGTGATCGGTCATCAGGCCCGAACACTGAAGCTTTCTTT	CATSDRSSGPNTEAFF	.	TRBV24-1	TRBJ1-1	.
TGCGCCAGCAGCCAAGAAACAGCTGAAGCTTTCTTT	CASSQETAEAFF	.	TRBV4-1	TRBJ1-1	.
TGCGCCAGCTCTGCAGGGGAAGTTTCACCCCTCCACTTT	CASSAGEVSPLHF	.	TRBV5-1	TRBJ1-6	.
TGCAGCGTTGAACCGGGAGGTTACACTGAAGCTTTCTTT	CSVEPGGYTEAFF	.	TRBV29-1	TRBJ1-1	.
TGTGCCAGCACGGGTACCTACACCGGGGAGCTGTTTTTT	CASTGTYTGELFF	.	TRBV25-1	TRBJ2-2	.
TGTGCCAGCAGTCGACAGGGGGGTGGAAACACCATATATTTT	CASSRQGGGNTIYF	.	TRBV27	TRBJ1-3	TRBD1
TGTGCCAGCTCACCCACCGTGGGGACAGGCCCCTATGGCTACACCTTC	CASSPTVGTGPYGYTF	once	TRBV18	TRBJ1-2	TRBD1
TGCGCCAGCAGCACCGGACAGGGGGCGTTTTGGAATGAGCAGTTCTTC	CASSTGQGAFWNEQFF	.	TRBV5-1	TRBJ2-1	TRBD1
TGCGCCAGCAGCCAAGTCCAGGGGGCGCTTTCTCAGGGCTACACCTTC	CASSQVQGALSQGYTF	.	TRBV4-1	TRBJ1-2	TRBD1
TGTGCCAGCAGTTACGAGGGCGGGGTCGGCAATGAGCAGTTCTTC	CASSYEGGVGNEQFF	.	TRBV6-5	TRBJ2-1	.
TGCGCCAGCAGCCAAGCGGAGGGAACTAATGAAAAACTGTTTTTT	CASSQAEGTNEKLFF	.	TRBV4-3	TRBJ1-4	.
TGTGCCAGCAGTTTCTCAGGGGTACCCGAGCAGTACTTC	CASSFSGVPEQYF	once	TRBV12-3/TRBV12-4	TRBJ2-7	.
TGTGCCAGCAGCCGGGAGGGAGCTTTCTTT	CASSREGAFF	.	TRBV7-9	TRBJ1-1	.
TGTGCCAGCAGTGAGAGGGGGCGCAGGCATGAGCAGTTCTTC	CASSERGRRHEQFF	.	TRBV2	TRBJ2-1	TRBD1